What follows are 19 T cell receptor beta chains derived from one specimen sequenced in a study of T cell responses to AZD1222 COVID-19 vaccine. Here immunoSEQ multiplex PCR was the method, and the copy in TCRdb shows in-frame clones only, minus some. Among approximately 100,000 clones listed, around 87% were seen once. Sequencing was performed on peripheral blood, taken 28 days after the second AZD1222 dose. These receptors all stem from an adult who received the AZD1222 COVID-19 vaccine.

The chain employs TRBV7-9 and TRBJ2-5; D perhaps matches TRBD1 (5 bases). This CDR3 comprises 14 residues. The V gene's germline CDR1 is SEHNR and CDR2 FQNEAQ (reference sequence). The germline V and J ends were trimmed by 7 bases and 4 bases, with 16 bases remaining between them. CDR3 protein: CASNPRRGSETQYF. Written as DNA, the CDR3 is TGTGCCAGCAACCCCCGAAGGGGTTCAGAGACCCAGTACTTC.

This chain links TRBV13 with TRBJ2-3, with D perhaps TRBD1 or TRBD2 (5 bases each). Germline CDR1 PRHDT, CDR2 FYEKMQ (reference sequence). The V end lost 3 bases, the J end lost 4 bases, and 8 bases lay between the germline ends. The CDR3 has 13 residues. In DNA form, the CDR3 reads TGTGCCAGCAGCTTTTGGGGGTCAGATACGCAGTATTTT. Residues: CASSFWGSDTQYF. The whole variable domain, filled in from reference TRBV13 and TRBJ2-3, reads AAGVIQSPRHLIKEKRETATLKCYPIPRHDTVYWYQQGPGQDPQFLISFYEKMQSDKGSIPDRFSAQQFSDYHSELNMSSLELGDSALYFCASSFWGSDTQYFGPGTRLTVL.

The J gene is TRBJ2-5, the V gene TRBV4-1, with D possibly matching TRBD2 (6 bases). V was clipped by 1 base and J by 5 bases, with 20 bases between them. This CDR3 region has 17 residues. Germline lookup yields CDR1 MGHRA and CDR2 YSYEKL. CDR3 sequence reads: CASSQGLGGGAGETQYF. The DNA for the CDR3 is TGCGCCAGCAGCCAAGGCCTAGGTGGAGGGGCGGGGGAGACCCAGTACTTC.

This chain links TRBV10-3 with TRBJ2-7, with D hard to call. Germline V lookup: CDR1 ENHRY, CDR2 SYGVKD. V gave up 10 bases and J gave up 3 bases, with 16 bases separating them. The CDR3 totals 13 residues. The CDR3 region is CATGVARNYEQYF. In DNA, the CDR3 is TGTGCCACCGGAGTCGCTAGAAACTACGAGCAGTACTTC.

V is TRBV11-2 and J is TRBJ1-2; 9 bases fit TRBD1. This CDR3 has 18 amino acids. Germline V gene lookup returns CDR1 SGHAT and CDR2 FQNNGV. After removal of 3 bases from V and 6 bases from J, the junction contained 17 bases not matched to a gene. The CDR3 DNA reads TGTGCCAGCAGCTTTACTGCGCCCGGGACAGGGAATTTGGATGGCTACACCTTC. It yields the protein CASSFTAPGTGNLDGYTF.

The V gene is TRBV5-6, the J gene TRBJ2-3, with D uncertain. Germline assignment: CDR1 SGHDT and CDR2 YYEEEE. The CDR3 consists of 12 residues. The V end was cut by 4 bases, the J end by 6 bases, with 9 bases between. The CDR3, as DNA: TGTGCCAGCAGCGTTCAACCCGATACGCAGTATTTT. It codes for CASSVQPDTQYF.

The chain links TRBV5-4 to TRBJ2-3, with D possibly TRBD1 on 5 matching bases. This CDR3 is built from 16 residues. Germline CDR1 is SGHNT and CDR2 is YYREEE (reference sequence). Trimming pared 0 bases from V and 3 bases from J, leaving 14 bases between. CDR3: CASSLGQGFRTDTQYF. CDR3 sequence (DNA): TGTGCCAGCAGCTTGGGGCAGGGTTTTCGGACAGATACGCAGTATTTT.

The chain links TRBV5-1 to TRBJ1-4; D is perhaps TRBD1 (6 bases). CDR3 size: 15 residues. The V end was cut by 7 bases, the J end by 10 bases, with 23 bases between. CDR1 and CDR2 from the germline V gene are SGHRS and YFSETQ. This CDR3 reads CASSVGNGGTGKLFF. DNA for the CDR3: TGCGCCAGCTCAGTAGGGAATGGGGGCACCGGAAAACTGTTTTTT. The complete variable domain, with remaining parts taken from reference TRBV5-1 and TRBJ1-4, reads KAGVTQTPRYLIKTRGQQVTLSCSPISGHRSVSWYQQTPGQGLQFLFEYFSETQRNKGNFPGRFSGRQFSNSRSEMNVSTLELGDSALYLCASSVGNGGTGKLFFGSGTQLSVL.

The chain has TRBV4-1 and TRBJ1-1, with D possibly being TRBD1 (6 bases). The CDR3 runs to 14 residues. Per germline, CDR1 MGHRA and CDR2 YSYEKL. Trimming stripped 2 bases from V and 3 bases from J, with 10 bases between. CDR3 region: CASSQSGADTEAFF. The CDR3 DNA follows: TGCGCCAGCAGCCAATCAGGGGCGGACACTGAAGCTTTCTTT.

The genes are TRBV28 and TRBJ2-1; 9 bases are a match to TRBD2. Trimming took 6 bases from V and 5 from J; bases not matched to a gene: 11. The V gene's germline CDR1 is MDHEN and CDR2 SYDVKM. The CDR3 is made up of 16 amino acids. CDR3 DNA: TGTGCCAGCAGATTGGGGGGGACTAGCAACCACAATGAGCAGTTCTTC. Translated, it gives CASRLGGTSNHNEQFF.

The CDR3 spells CASSLTTSGRSYEQYF. The CDR3 DNA follows: TGTGCCAGCAGCTTAACCACTAGCGGGAGGTCCTACGAGCAGTACTTC. The J gene is TRBJ2-7, the V gene TRBV7-2; 12 nucleotides align to TRBD2. The CDR3 covers 16 residues. Germline V lookup: CDR1 SGHTA, CDR2 FQGNSA. The V gene end was trimmed by 2 bases and the J gene end by 1 base; junction bases not matched to a gene: 3.

Only one count was recorded for this clone. The chain links TRBV4-2 to TRBJ2-1; D gene ambiguous. CDR1 LGHNA and CDR2 YNFKEQ come from the germline V gene. Trimming stripped 1 base from V and 7 bases from J, with 8 bases between. This CDR3 has 13 residues. As DNA, the CDR3 is TGTGCCAGCAGCCAAGGCAGGTGGAATGAGCAGTTCTTC. The encoded protein is CASSQGRWNEQFF.

This clone was seen just once. The chain is built from TRBV19 and TRBJ1-1; D may be TRBD1 (6 bases). Germline CDR1 LNHDA, CDR2 SQIVND (reference sequence). V lost 4 bases, J lost 3 bases, and 12 bases lay in between. This CDR3 is 14 amino acids long. CDR3 in DNA: TGTGCCAGTAGTACTAACAGGGACCACACTGAAGCTTTCTTT. It is translated as CASSTNRDHTEAFF.

The gene calls are TRBV10-1 and TRBJ2-1; D gene ambiguous. Per the germline V gene, CDR1 is WNHNN and CDR2 is SYGVQD (reference sequence). V gave up 3 bases and J gave up 4 bases, with 16 bases separating them. There are 16 residues in the CDR3. The CDR3 protein is CASSDNSALGYNEQFF. The CDR3 DNA reads TGCGCCAGCAGTGATAACAGCGCATTGGGGTACAATGAGCAGTTCTTC.

The rearrangement links TRBV18 to TRBJ1-3; D not resolved. CDR3 size: 16 residues. Trimming removed 3 bases from V and 2 bases from J, with 14 bases in between. Germline V gene sequence: CDR1 KGHSH, CDR2 LQKENI. The CDR3 coding sequence is TGTGCCAGCTCACCCACTAAAAATCCCACTGGAAACACCATATATTTT. It specifies CASSPTKNPTGNTIYF.

V is TRBV3-1 (or the pseudogene TRBV3-2) and J is TRBJ2-2; weak D call: TRBD2 (5 bases). The CDR3 spans 17 residues. Germline V gives CDR1 LGHDT, CDR2 YNNKEL (reference sequence). Deletions cut 0 bases from V and 3 bases from J, with 14 bases between. CDR3 nucleotides: TGTGCCAGCAGCCAAGATCTTAGTAGCGAGTACACCGGGGAGCTGTTTTTT. Amino acid sequence: CASSQDLSSEYTGELFF.

The V and J genes are TRBV6-2 or TRBV6-3 and TRBJ2-1; 10 bases agree with TRBD2. The junction had 4 bases not matched to a gene; V was cut back by 3 bases and J by 8 bases. CDR3 length: 14 residues. The germline V gene has CDR1 MNHEY and CDR2 SVGEGT. This CDR3 reads CASSYSGRRDEQFF. CDR3 coding DNA: TGTGCCAGCAGTTATAGCGGGAGGAGAGATGAGCAGTTCTTC.

This chain joins TRBV5-6 and TRBJ1-2, with D possibly matching TRBD1 (5 bases). This CDR3 is 13 amino acids long. Germline CDR1 SGHDT, CDR2 YYEEEE. V was shortened by 4 bases and J by 5 bases, with 12 bases between the two germline ends. CDR3 amino acids: CASSGDSAYGYTF. CDR3 DNA sequence: TGTGCCAGCAGCGGTGACAGCGCTTATGGCTACACCTTC.

The V call is TRBV28, the J call TRBJ2-7; 7 positions match TRBD2. Germline-derived CDR1 and CDR2 are MDHEN and SYDVKM. V lost 7 bases to trimming and J lost 4 bases; unmatched junction nucleotides: 10. This CDR3 is built from 14 residues. Written as DNA, the CDR3 is TGTGCCAGCACGGCTAGCGGTAAAAGGTACGAGCAGTACTTC. It is translated as CASTASGKRYEQYF.